This note documents a single T cell receptor beta chain sequence. This sample is drawn from a study of PD-1 blockade in classical Hodgkin lymphoma. Here immunoSEQ multiplex PCR was the method, and the copy in TCRdb shows in-frame clones only, minus some. The table includes about 20,000 clones, approximately 80% detected once. V lost 0 bases and J lost 4; bases outside the gene matches: 2. This CDR3 region has 16 residues. Germline CDR1 reads SGHDT; CDR2 reads YYEEEE. Noted time point: cycle 4 day 1 (C4D1), after more than five weeks of nivolumab. All patients experienced relapse after autologous stem cell transplantation, and brentuximab vedotin exposure was variable. Classification of best responses gave complete response, partial response or progressive disease.

This TCR came from a human donor with classical Hodgkin lymphoma. The specimen was peripheral blood mononuclear cells (PBMCs), collected before the fourth cycle of nivolumab. This sequence joins TRBV5-6 and TRBJ2-2; 11 positions agree with TRBD1. CDR3 in amino acids: CASSLAGTGGTGELFF. In DNA, the CDR3 is TGTGCCAGCAGCTTGGCCGGGACAGGGGGCACCGGGGAGCTGTTTTTT.